These 30 T cell receptor beta chains were all obtained from the same sample, sequenced in a study of T cells in Graves' hyperthyroidism and ophthalmopathy. Authors of the study amplified TCR beta CDR3 regions from RNA transcripts. The HTBI primer set drove a first-round RT-PCR of the TCR CDR3. One entry per CDR3 protein, called by TCRdb with MiXCR from the multiplex PCR reads. The data contain 40,000 to 65,000 distinct CDR3 sequences, 48% of them singletons. The source material was blood. Source of these receptors: a woman between 45 and 65 years old with Graves' ophthalmopathy.

The chain couples TRBV20-1 to TRBJ2-1; TRBD2 is a possible D gene (6 bases). V was clipped by 3 bases and J by 10 bases, with 13 bases between them. Germline V gene lookup returns CDR1 DFQATT and CDR2 SNEGSKA (reference sequence). The CDR3 extends over 12 amino acids. The DNA of the CDR3 is TGCAGTGCTAGCGACGGGGGAAGGGAGCAGTTCTTC. It is translated as CSASDGGREQFF.

This clonotype has ten or more counts. V gene TRBV4-2 combines with J gene TRBJ1-2; 9 positions agree with TRBD1. V dropped 5 bases and J dropped 5; count of bases not matched to a gene: 12. Per germline, CDR1 LGHNA and CDR2 YNFKEQ. CDR3 size: 16 residues. The CDR3 DNA sequence: TGTGCCAGCAGCAAAAGTGGGACAGGGATCGAGTATGGCTACACCTTC. It yields the protein CASSKSGTGIEYGYTF.

Only a few counts were recorded for this clonotype. This sequence joins TRBV7-2 and TRBJ1-6; D unresolved. Germline CDR1 and CDR2: SGHTA and FQGNSA. The CDR3 has 14 amino acids. V was clipped by 6 bases and J by 5 bases, with 11 bases between them. The CDR3 loop reads CASSPELNNSPLHF. CDR3 DNA: TGTGCCAGCAGTCCGGAACTCAATAATTCACCCCTCCACTTT.

This clonotype was counted a single time. A read error is possible here, since a much larger clone lies one base away. J is TRBJ1-1 and V is TRBV24-1; TRBD1 might be the D (6 bases). V shed 11 bases and J shed 0 bases, with 15 bases lying between them. Germline loops: CDR1 KGHDR, CDR2 SFDVKD. The CDR3 extends over 14 amino acids. CDR3 loop: CASNREIMNTEAFF. The CDR3 nucleotides are TGTGCCAGCAACAGGGAAATTATGAACACTGAAGCTTTCTTT.

This clonotype was seen only a few times. The DNA of the CDR3 is TGCGCCAGCAGCCCCGGGACAGGGCGCCCTCAACCCCTCCACTTT. Its protein product is CASSPGTGRPQPLHF. The gene calls are TRBV10-2 and TRBJ1-6, with TRBD1 matching over 9 bases. The V and J ends lost 6 bases and 12 bases, in that order; junction bases with no gene match: 12. Germline CDR1 reads WSHSY; CDR2 reads SAAADI. The CDR3 consists of 15 residues.

Note on this clonotype: This may arise from a read error, as a much more abundant clone is one base away. V gene TRBV3-1 combines with J gene TRBJ1-6; D ambiguous. Per germline, CDR1 LGHDT and CDR2 YNNKEL (reference sequence). This CDR3 has 14 residues. V was cut by 0 bases and J by 14 bases, with 14 bases left in between. The CDR3 nucleotides read TGTGCCAGCAGCCAAGATGGGGTAGGGAGGGCCCTCCACTTT. It encodes CASSQDGVGRALHF.

This clonotype has ten or more counts. The rearrangement links TRBV20-1 to TRBJ2-3, with D possibly matching TRBD2 (6 bases). This CDR3 region has 14 residues. Germline values: CDR1 DFQATT, CDR2 SNEGSKA (reference sequence). V lost 5 bases to trimming and J lost 5 bases, with 17 bases between them. CDR3 sequence: CSAPSRERGDTQYF. CDR3 DNA sequence: TGCAGTGCTCCCTCCCGGGAGAGGGGAGATACGCAGTATTTT.

This clonotype is medium-sized by share. This sequence joins TRBV29-1 and TRBJ1-1, with 7 bases matching TRBD1. CDR3 length: 14 residues. V lost 3 bases, J lost 3 bases, and 7 bases stayed unmatched. Germline V gene lookup returns CDR1 SQVTM and CDR2 ANQGSEA. The CDR3 loop reads CSVDRSGQDTEAFF. The DNA of the CDR3 is TGCAGCGTTGATCGGTCCGGACAGGACACTGAAGCTTTCTTT.

The V gene is TRBV7-2, the J gene TRBJ2-7; TRBD1 is a possible D gene (6 bases). The CDR3 is made up of 14 amino acids. Germline V gene lookup returns CDR1 SGHTA and CDR2 FQGNSA. V was trimmed by 6 bases and J by 2 bases, leaving 14 bases between them. Here the CDR3 DNA reads TGTGCCAGCAGTACAAACAGGGACACCTACGAGCAGTACTTC. Its translation: CASSTNRDTYEQYF.

The chain is built from TRBV20-1 and TRBJ2-3; perhaps TRBD2 as D (5 bases). With 4 bases removed from V and 8 bases from J, the gap between germline ends came to 16 bases. The CDR3 spans 13 residues. Germline V CDR1 and CDR2: DFQATT, SNEGSKA (reference sequence). Written as DNA, the CDR3 is TGCAGTGCTAAGGTGCTAGCTGTAGGTACGCAGTATTTT. Protein: CSAKVLAVGTQYF.

Ten or more counts support this clonotype. V usage is TRBV9 and J usage is TRBJ2-2, with a tentative D call TRBD2 (5 bases). Germline V gives CDR1 SGDLS, CDR2 YYNGEE. The ends were cut back, 0 bases at V and 7 bases at J, with 16 bases in the middle. The CDR3 sequence is 16 residues long. The DNA of the CDR3 is TGTGCCAGCAGCGTAGGACTGGGAGTTGGTGGCGGGGAGCTGTTTTTT. It is translated as CASSVGLGVGGGELFF. The entire variable domain, with the rest obtained from reference TRBV9 and TRBJ2-2, is as follows: DSGVTQTPKHLITATGQRVTLRCSPRSGDLSVYWYQQSLDQGLQFLIQYYNGEERAKGNILERFSAQQFPDLHSELNLSSLELGDSALYFCASSVGLGVGGGELFFGEGSRLTVL.

This clonotype was seen at least ten times. The chain carries TRBV7-3 and TRBJ1-3; D gene ambiguous. The CDR3 sequence is 15 residues long. Trimming removed 5 bases from V and 0 bases from J, with 11 bases in between. From germline, CDR1 is SGHTA and CDR2 FQGTGA. In DNA, the CDR3 is TGTGCCAGCAGCCCTAGGAGGGCCTCTGGAAACACCATATATTTT. Translated, it gives CASSPRRASGNTIYF.

The rearrangement uses TRBV10-3 and TRBJ1-1; a weak D match, TRBD1 (6 bases). The ends were cut back, 1 base at V and 6 bases at J, with 15 bases in the middle. Germline V lookup: CDR1 ENHRY, CDR2 SYGVKD. This CDR3 has 15 amino acids. The CDR3 loop is CAISEWGGAGPEAFF. The CDR3 DNA reads as TGTGCCATCAGTGAGTGGGGGGGGGCCGGTCCTGAAGCTTTCTTT.

This clonotype has at least ten counts. It may be a read error: a sequence one base away is much more abundant. V and J are TRBV5-5 and TRBJ2-7; a possible D gene is TRBD2 (6 bases). V was trimmed by 6 bases and J by 2 bases, leaving 9 bases between them. Germline CDR1 is SGHKS and CDR2 is YYEKEE (reference sequence). CDR3 length equals 12 residues. CDR3 residues: CASTGSAYEQYF. The CDR3 bases are TGTGCCAGCACCGGGAGCGCCTACGAGCAGTACTTC. The entire variable domain, with the rest obtained from reference TRBV5-5 and TRBJ2-7, is as follows: DAGVTQSPTHLIKTRGQQVTLRCSPISGHKSVSWYQQVLGQGPQFIFQYYEKEERGRGNFPDRFSARQFPNYSSELNVNALLLGDSALYLCASTGSAYEQYFGPGTRLTVT.

Only one count was recorded for this clonotype. The V call is TRBV9, the J call TRBJ2-3; perhaps D is TRBD1 or TRBD2 (6 bases each). Germline CDR1 and CDR2: SGDLS and YYNGEE. The V end was cut by 0 bases, the J end by 11 bases, with 22 bases between. This CDR3 contains 16 residues. The CDR3 sequence: CASSVGGGPSYNEQYF. DNA of the CDR3: TGTGCCAGCAGCGTAGGTGGGGGGCCATCCTACAATGAGCAGTATTTT.

As to this clonotype: One end of the junction is discordant with germline, which a read error may explain. This rearrangement joins TRBV7-2 to TRBJ2-1; the D gene is possibly TRBD2 (6 bases). The CDR3 runs to 15 residues. The germline CDR1 and CDR2 sequences are SGHTA and FQGNSA. This CDR3 reads CASSQGRSTTNEQFF. The CDR3 region has the DNA TGCGCCAGCAGCCAAGGGAGGTCGACAACTAATGAGCAGTTCTTC.

The V call is TRBV7-2, the J call TRBJ2-5; 8 bases fit TRBD1. J was trimmed by 5 bases and V by 0 bases; bases with no gene match: 8. The CDR3 has 16 residues. The germline V gene has CDR1 SGHTA and CDR2 FQGNSA. The CDR3 region has the DNA TGTGCCAGCAGCTTAGCCCCGGGACAGGCCGCGGAGACCCAGTACTTC. Its protein product is CASSLAPGQAAETQYF.

This clonotype was observed a handful of times. This chain links TRBV12-3 or TRBV12-4 with TRBJ2-7; 8 positions agree with TRBD1. The trim removed 6 bases at V and 2 bases at J, leaving 9 bases unmatched. CDR3 length: 15 residues. The CDR3 loop reads CASSFDRGIAYEQYF. The CDR3 DNA is TGTGCCAGCAGCTTCGACAGGGGAATCGCCTACGAGCAGTACTTC.

This clonotype appeared a few times. CDR3 sequence reads: CSARSLAGEQETQYF. CDR3 DNA sequence: TGCAGTGCTAGAAGCTTAGCGGGGGAGCAAGAGACCCAGTACTTC. The V call is TRBV20-1, the J call TRBJ2-5, with 9 positions matching TRBD2. CDR3 length: 15 amino acids. The V segment lost 2 bases and the J segment 2 bases; nucleotides outside the gene matches: 6. Germline values: CDR1 DFQATT, CDR2 SNEGSKA (reference sequence).

Ten or more counts support this clonotype. The V call is TRBV4-1, the J call TRBJ2-7; D is perhaps TRBD1 (6 bases). The length of the CDR3 is 15 residues. V dropped 6 bases and J dropped 5 bases, with 20 bases sitting between them. Germline V CDR1 and CDR2: MGHRA, YSYEKL. The CDR3 reads CASRPVVGRGNEQYF. CDR3 nucleotides: TGCGCCAGCAGGCCGGTGGTCGGCAGGGGCAACGAGCAGTACTTC.

This clonotype has a count of ten or more. The rearrangement links TRBV12-3 or TRBV12-4 to TRBJ2-7; perhaps TRBD1 as D (5 bases). The V and J ends lost 5 bases and 4 bases respectively, with 15 bases between them. The length of the CDR3 is 14 residues. CDR3 sequence (DNA): TGTGCCAGCAGTGCCTCAGGGTCCTGGTACGAGCAGTACTTC. Translating gives CASSASGSWYEQYF.

By share, this clonotype ranks as medium-sized (0.01 to 0.1%). The chain employs TRBV24-1 and TRBJ2-1; D is possibly TRBD2 (7 bases). CDR1 and CDR2 (germline): KGHDR, SFDVKD. This CDR3 comprises 13 residues. V gave up 1 base and J gave up 10 bases, with 10 bases separating them. CDR3 loop: CATSDLGGGEQFF. In DNA, the CDR3 is TGTGCCACCAGTGATTTAGGCGGGGGCGAGCAGTTCTTC.

This clonotype is judged medium-sized. J is TRBJ2-7 and V is TRBV29-1; D may be TRBD2 (6 bases). The germline V gene has CDR1 SQVTM and CDR2 ANQGSEA. The CDR3 is made up of 11 amino acids. Trimming removed 4 bases at V and 6 bases at J, with 10 bases between. CDR3 sequence (DNA): TGCAGCGTTGTACTAGCAAGCGAGCAGTACTTC. Its translation: CSVVLASEQYF.

This clonotype appeared once. This CDR3 fails to terminate in the conserved phenylalanine or tryptophan, so it likely reflects a read error. The chain carries TRBV29-1 and TRBJ1-4; 8 bases match TRBD1. CDR3 length: 19 amino acids. From germline, CDR1 is SQVTM and CDR2 ANQGSEA. The DNA of the CDR3 is TGCAGCGCCAAAACAGGGGGACGAGAAAGCTTGCTAACTAATGTAAAACTGTTTTTA. It codes for CSAKTGGRESLLTNVKLFL.

This clonotype was detected ten times or more. The chain is built from TRBV5-7 and TRBJ1-1; weak D call: TRBD1 (5 bases). TRBV5-7 has ORF status, its function being uncertain. V dropped 0 bases and J dropped 1 base, with 13 bases sitting between them. CDR3 length: 16 residues. CDR3 in DNA: TGTGCCAGCAGCTTGGGGGTTGGGGGATGGAACACTGAAGCTTTCTTT. This encodes CASSLGVGGWNTEAFF.

In the case of this clonotype: This may arise from a read error, as a much more abundant clone is one base away. The CDR3 DNA reads TGTGCCATCAGTGAAGAAAGCGGGGCGATTGGGGAGCTGTTTTTT. Translating it yields CAISEESGAIGELFF. This rearrangement joins TRBV10-3 to TRBJ2-2; 7 positions agree with TRBD2. CDR3 size: 15 residues. Germline assignment: CDR1 ENHRY and CDR2 SYGVKD. J was trimmed by 8 bases and V by 3 bases; bases with no gene match: 9.

J is TRBJ2-3 and V is TRBV18; TRBD1 might be the D (5 bases). The CDR3 contains 13 residues. Between the trimmed V and J ends, which lost 5 bases and 9 bases, there was a span of 15 bases. The germline CDR1 and CDR2 sequences are KGHSH and LQKENI. CDR3 loop: CASSATVSETQYF. The CDR3 nucleotides are TGTGCCAGCTCAGCGACAGTCTCGGAGACGCAGTATTTT.

This clonotype showed up many times. This sequence joins TRBV7-8 and TRBJ1-1; tentatively, D is TRBD1 (5 bases). Germline CDR1 reads SGHVS; CDR2 reads FQNEAQ. The CDR3 is 15 residues long. V lost 5 bases, J lost 0 bases, and 13 bases lay in between. The CDR3 region has the DNA TGTGCCAGCAGCCCAGCTTGGGGGATGAACACTGAAGCTTTCTTT. Protein sequence: CASSPAWGMNTEAFF.

The rearrangement uses TRBV24-1 and TRBJ2-7, with D unclear. This CDR3 region has 13 residues. CDR1 is KGHDR and CDR2 is SFDVKD in the germline V gene. Trimming cost V 3 bases and J 1 base, with 6 bases left between them. The CDR3, as DNA: TGTGCCACCAGTGATGTGGGTTCCTACGAGCAGTACTTC. Amino acids: CATSDVGSYEQYF.

The CDR3 nucleotides are TGTGCCAGCTCACCACCGAGGCAGGACCCCGCTAACTATGGCTACACCTTC. It yields the protein CASSPPRQDPANYGYTF. The chain joins TRBV18 to TRBJ1-2, with D uncertain. Germline V CDR1 and CDR2: KGHSH, LQKENI. The CDR3 loop spans 17 amino acids. V was pared by 0 bases and J by 0 bases, with 14 bases between.